This TCR beta chain originates from a study of cytomegalovirus exposure and HLA in healthy donors. The wider study: Genotyping showed around four fifths of hundreds of donors falling in the Caucasian-associated ancestry cluster. Study conclusions and caveats: Sequencing likely produced, as an artifact, a cluster of highly shared sequence variants. In vitro data verified a few CMV-associated chains as specific for CMV antigens.

The CDR3 is made up of 14 amino acids. V lost 7 bases and J 2 bases, leaving 12 bases between the germline ends. CDR1 and CDR2 from the germline V gene are ENHRY and SYGVKD. With regard to this clone: Its antigen is unknown.

PCR used 60 Vbeta primers and 13 Jbeta primers. Authors' analysis steps: Later, an analysis found 65 million to 85 million unique TCR beta chains, and roughly 10 million of these were shared. Only in-frame clones appear in the TCRdb table, and some are missing; sequencing was by immunoSEQ multiplex PCR. D and trimming were read from the DNA, whereas the V and J calls and clone size are those reported in that table. The table has 200,000 or so clones, 75% to 90% seen once. The chain is built from TRBV10-3 and TRBJ1-3; D is possibly TRBD1 (5 bases). The receptor's source is a man in his forties or fifties in good health and CMV-seropositive. Specimen: PBMCs. The CDR3 DNA reads as TGTGCCATCAACCCCCAGGGCGCTGGAAACACCATATATTTT. Its protein is CAINPQGAGNTIYF.